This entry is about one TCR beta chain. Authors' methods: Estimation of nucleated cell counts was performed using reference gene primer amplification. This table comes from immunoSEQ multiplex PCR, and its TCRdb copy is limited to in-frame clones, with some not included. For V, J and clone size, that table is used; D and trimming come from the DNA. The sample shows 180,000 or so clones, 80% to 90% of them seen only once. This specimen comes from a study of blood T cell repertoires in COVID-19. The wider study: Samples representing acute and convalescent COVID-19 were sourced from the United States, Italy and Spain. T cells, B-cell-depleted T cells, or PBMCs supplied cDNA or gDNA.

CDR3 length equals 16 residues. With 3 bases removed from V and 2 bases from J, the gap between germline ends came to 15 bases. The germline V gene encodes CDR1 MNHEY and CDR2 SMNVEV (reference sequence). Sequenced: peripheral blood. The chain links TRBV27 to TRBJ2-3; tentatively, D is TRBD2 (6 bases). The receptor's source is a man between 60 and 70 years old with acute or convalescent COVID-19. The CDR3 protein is CASSLFRSGLTDTQYF. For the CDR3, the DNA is TGTGCCAGCAGTTTGTTCCGTAGCGGCCTCACAGATACGCAGTATTTT.